The sequence of this TCR beta chain was determined in a study of stem cell transplantation in POMP-related autoinflammatory disease. General study results and limits: PRAID patients trended toward lower TRB diversity and higher clonality in all analyzed T-cell subsets.

V lost 3 bases and J 5 bases, leaving 7 bases between the germline ends. Germline lookup yields CDR1 MNHNS and CDR2 SASEGT. CDR3 length equals 12 residues. Note on this clone: The antigen remains undetermined.

Sequenced by immunoSEQ multiplex PCR; TCRdb stores in-frame clones only, minus some. The table records 30,000 or so clones, almost 90% of them present only once. This clonotype originated in a human donor with POMP-related autoinflammation and immune dysregulation (PRAID). Sequencing used CD4+ T cells from PBMCs, obtained before stem cell transplantation. V is TRBV6-1 and J is TRBJ1-2; D is unresolved. In nucleotides, the CDR3 is TGTGCCAGCAGTGAGGTACCGTATGGCTACACCTTC. Amino acid sequence: CASSEVPYGYTF.